This is a list of T cell receptor beta chains from one sample in a study of CD8 T cells in ankylosing spondylitis. TCRdb re-analysed the 5' RACE reads in MiXCR, keeping a single row per CDR3 protein. Among hundreds of thousands of distinct CDR3 sequences listed, 12% were seen once. The sequencing sample was made of blood, either unsorted or a sorted T cell fraction (not recorded which). The receptor source for this set is a male donor with ankylosing spondylitis. CDR3s include the opening cysteine and the closing phenylalanine or tryptophan. Each record gives: J gene, clone size, V gene, D gene, CDR3 protein, CDR3 DNA. A D gene is named only where the DNA matches it firmly. Clone size is stated in some rows and not others, as once, few, many or a class when expanded.

TRBJ1-2	many	TRBV4-3	NA	CASSQLMQVYGYTF	TGCGCCAGCAGCCAACTTATGCAGGTCTATGGCTACACCTTC
TRBJ2-7	many	TRBV7-2	NA	CASSRGAYEQYF	TGTGCCAGCAGCCGTGGAGCCTACGAGCAGTACTTC
TRBJ1-1	NA	TRBV12-3/TRBV12-4	NA	CASSLAQMVAFF	TGTGCCAGCAGTTTAGCGCAGATGGTGGCTTTCTTT
TRBJ1-4	few	TRBV20-1	NA	CSARPLRADEKLFF	TGCAGTGCTAGACCCCTCCGGGCCGATGAAAAACTGTTTTTT
TRBJ2-5	few	TRBV5-1	TRBD2	CASSLDLAGGQETQYF	TGCGCCAGCAGCTTGGATTTAGCGGGGGGGCAAGAGACCCAGTACTTC
TRBJ1-2	NA	TRBV5-1	TRBD1	CASSPLTGVDGYTF	TGCGCCAGCAGCCCCTTGACAGGGGTCGATGGCTACACCTTC
TRBJ2-7	few	TRBV9	NA	CASSVEAQQNYEQYF	TGTGCCAGCAGCGTAGAGGCTCAACAAAACTACGAGCAGTACTTC
TRBJ1-1	many	TRBV20-1	NA	CSARVGRNTEAFF	TGCAGTGCTAGAGTTGGTAGGAACACTGAAGCTTTCTTT
TRBJ2-7	few	TRBV7-2	NA	CASSQRRTSYEQYF	TGTGCCAGCAGCCAAAGAAGGACCAGCTACGAGCAGTACTTC
TRBJ1-5	many	TRBV12-3/TRBV12-4	NA	CASSLGDTNQPQHF	TGTGCCAGCAGCCTGGGAGACACTAATCAGCCCCAGCATTTT
TRBJ1-5	NA	TRBV4-1	NA	CASSQVGQAGNQPQHF	TGCGCCAGCAGCCAAGTGGGGCAGGCGGGCAATCAGCCCCAGCATTTT
TRBJ2-5	NA	TRBV6-1	NA	CAINREETQYF	TGTGCCATCAACAGGGAGGAGACCCAGTACTTC
TRBJ2-5	many	TRBV4-2	TRBD2	CASSQGGLAGETQYF	TGTGCCAGCAGCCAAGGGGGACTAGCGGGAGAGACCCAGTACTTC
TRBJ2-1	many	TRBV13	TRBD2	CASSLGRGSSYNEQFF	TGTGCCAGCAGCTTGGGGCGGGGGAGCTCCTACAATGAGCAGTTCTTC
TRBJ2-5	NA	TRBV5-1	NA	CASSPGPGSETQYF	TGCGCCAGCAGCCCCGGTCCAGGGAGCGAGACCCAGTACTTC
TRBJ1-2	many	TRBV7-9	TRBD1	CASSLEGAFGYTF	TGTGCCAGCAGCTTAGAGGGGGCATTTGGCTACACCTTC
TRBJ1-1	NA	TRBV4-3	NA	CASSQDRMGGTEAFF	TGCGCCAGCAGCCAAGATCGTATGGGGGGCACTGAAGCTTTCTTT
TRBJ2-5	NA	TRBV7-8	NA	CASSLASIRTPRETQYF	TGTGCCAGCAGCTTAGCGTCTATCCGGACCCCCCGGGAGACCCAGTACTTC
TRBJ1-3	NA	TRBV10-2	NA	CASSESRGFSGNTIYF	TGCGCCAGCAGTGAGTCCCGGGGATTCTCTGGAAACACCATATATTTT
TRBJ2-1	many	TRBV5-1	TRBD2	CASSLTSGNNEQFF	TGTGCCAGCAGTTTAACTAGCGGAAACAATGAGCAGTTCTTC
TRBJ1-1	many	TRBV6-5	TRBD1	CASSSSPGQRGREAFF	TGTGCCAGCAGTTCGTCACCGGGACAGCGAGGAAGGGAGGCTTTCTTT
TRBJ2-7	few	TRBV27	TRBD1	CASSRTGGWYEQYF	TGTGCCAGCAGTCGGACAGGGGGCTGGTACGAGCAGTACTTC
TRBJ2-2	few	TRBV7-3	NA	CASSLGGLPGTGELFF	TGTGCCAGCAGCTTGGGGGGACTCCCGGGCACCGGGGAGCTGTTTTTT
TRBJ1-5	many	TRBV29-1	NA	CSVGLANSNQPQHF	TGCAGCGTGGGATTGGCGAATAGCAATCAGCCCCAGCATTTT